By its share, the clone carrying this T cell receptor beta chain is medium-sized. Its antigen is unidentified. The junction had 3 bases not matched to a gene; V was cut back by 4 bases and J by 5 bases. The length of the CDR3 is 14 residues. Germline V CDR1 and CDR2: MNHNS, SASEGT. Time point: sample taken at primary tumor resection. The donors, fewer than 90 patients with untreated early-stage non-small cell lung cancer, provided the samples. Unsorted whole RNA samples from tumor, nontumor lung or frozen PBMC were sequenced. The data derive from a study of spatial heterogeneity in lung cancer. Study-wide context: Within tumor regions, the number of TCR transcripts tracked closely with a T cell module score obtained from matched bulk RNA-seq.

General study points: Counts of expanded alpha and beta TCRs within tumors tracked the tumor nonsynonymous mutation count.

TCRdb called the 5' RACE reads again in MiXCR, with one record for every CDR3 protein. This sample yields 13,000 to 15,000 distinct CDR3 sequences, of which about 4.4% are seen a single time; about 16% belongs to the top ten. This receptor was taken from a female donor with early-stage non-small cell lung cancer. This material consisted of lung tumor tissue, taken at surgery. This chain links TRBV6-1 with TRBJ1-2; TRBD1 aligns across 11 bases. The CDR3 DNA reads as TGTGCCAGCAGTGCGGACAGGGGGCATTATGGCTACACCTTC. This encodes CASSADRGHYGYTF.